This is a list of T cell receptor beta chains from one sample in a study of blood T cell repertoires in COVID-19. Profiled with immunoSEQ multiplex PCR; TCRdb holds only in-frame clones, not every one. The sample yields about 300,000 clones, about nine tenths seen once. Material for sequencing was peripheral blood. The receptor set was obtained from a woman aged 25 to 39 with COVID-19, enrolled during active disease. The CDR3 runs from the conserved cysteine through the conserved F or W. Fields, in order: clone size, V gene, CDR3 protein. The size of a clone is reported for some rows only, either as once, few or many, or as a class for expanded clones.

clone_size: .
v_call: TRBV28
cdr3_aa: CASRQGKFRDRHQPQHF

clone_size: .
v_call: TRBV9
cdr3_aa: CASSAGTVYGYTF

clone_size: once
v_call: TRBV19
cdr3_aa: CASSSSQQGPDTQYF

clone_size: once
v_call: TRBV4-2
cdr3_aa: CASSQDPAGTGNTIYF

clone_size: .
v_call: TRBV5-4
cdr3_aa: CASSTGLAAGADTQYF

clone_size: .
v_call: TRBV7-8
cdr3_aa: CASSNDPNRGTEAFF

clone_size: many
v_call: TRBV6-4
cdr3_aa: CASSDGLAGDEQFF

clone_size: .
v_call: TRBV5-4
cdr3_aa: CASSFGGQETQYF

clone_size: .
v_call: TRBV7-2
cdr3_aa: CASSYRVQITDTQYF

clone_size: .
v_call: TRBV15
cdr3_aa: CATSSPGPLTGERNEKLFF

clone_size: .
v_call: TRBV7-9
cdr3_aa: CASSLGGGNTEAFF

clone_size: .
v_call: TRBV2
cdr3_aa: CASSERWDSLNYGYTF

clone_size: .
v_call: TRBV4-1
cdr3_aa: CASNIGGANTGELFF

clone_size: .
v_call: TRBV10-3
cdr3_aa: CAIRAIEVGDTQYF

clone_size: .
v_call: TRBV11-3
cdr3_aa: CASSPGTVIGYTF

clone_size: .
v_call: TRBV12-3/TRBV12-4
cdr3_aa: CASSPEREAFF

clone_size: .
v_call: TRBV27
cdr3_aa: CASSSLRDRVSTDTQYF

clone_size: few
v_call: TRBV7-9
cdr3_aa: CASSGGQVTNEKLFF

clone_size: .
v_call: TRBV5-1
cdr3_aa: CASRRGSETQYF

clone_size: .
v_call: TRBV7-9
cdr3_aa: CASSVQGGFTEAFF

clone_size: .
v_call: TRBV7-8
cdr3_aa: CASSFNRVNTIYF

clone_size: few
v_call: TRBV9
cdr3_aa: CASSPPSGGPHGELFF

clone_size: .
v_call: TRBV10-2
cdr3_aa: CASSEPRGAGDTQYF

clone_size: .
v_call: TRBV7-8
cdr3_aa: CASSYRGGSYNSPLHF

clone_size: .
v_call: TRBV5-1
cdr3_aa: CASSSGQGNTIYF

clone_size: .
v_call: TRBV3-1/TRBV3-2
cdr3_aa: CASSQDLGGSFTDTQYF

clone_size: .
v_call: TRBV5-1
cdr3_aa: CASSIGGGQETQYF

clone_size: .
v_call: TRBV2
cdr3_aa: CASLKTGDINYGYTF

clone_size: .
v_call: TRBV29-1
cdr3_aa: CSVRRQGQQYF

clone_size: .
v_call: TRBV9
cdr3_aa: CASSLRQASYNEQFF

clone_size: .
v_call: TRBV4-3
cdr3_aa: CASSQDYHVGGEEYF

clone_size: .
v_call: TRBV5-1
cdr3_aa: CASSFSGTGQETQYF

clone_size: .
v_call: TRBV7-9
cdr3_aa: CASRRTATGELFF

clone_size: .
v_call: TRBV7-8
cdr3_aa: CASSSSGGRVETQYF

clone_size: .
v_call: TRBV9
cdr3_aa: CASSAGLAGGTGELFF

clone_size: once
v_call: TRBV7-2
cdr3_aa: CASSLRAGYGQPQHF

clone_size: .
v_call: TRBV7-9
cdr3_aa: CASSPRGQAYTEAFF

clone_size: .
v_call: TRBV4-1
cdr3_aa: CASSLGQGEEGNQPQHF

clone_size: few
v_call: TRBV5-6
cdr3_aa: CASSLDGYSGNTIYF

clone_size: .
v_call: TRBV7-9
cdr3_aa: CASSSTGVSSYNEQFF

clone_size: .
v_call: TRBV7-3
cdr3_aa: CASSPTGGALTEAFF

clone_size: .
v_call: TRBV7-8
cdr3_aa: CASSPDDISHEQYF

clone_size: .
v_call: TRBV5-1
cdr3_aa: CATSSGRSYNEQFF

clone_size: .
v_call: TRBV7-8
cdr3_aa: CASSLAQSNYGYTF

clone_size: .
v_call: TRBV5-5
cdr3_aa: CASSLFQGAGYTF

clone_size: .
v_call: TRBV7-2
cdr3_aa: CASSTRQGQFF

clone_size: .
v_call: TRBV7-9
cdr3_aa: CASSLGGGGIDTQYF

clone_size: once
v_call: TRBV6-6
cdr3_aa: CASSYTSGQNNEQFF

clone_size: .
v_call: TRBV28
cdr3_aa: CASSILQGAPGQPQHF

clone_size: .
v_call: TRBV4-2
cdr3_aa: CASSQQRGGTYNEQFF

clone_size: .
v_call: TRBV29-1
cdr3_aa: CSVQQGSFSYNEQFF

clone_size: .
v_call: TRBV27
cdr3_aa: CASSWAPTDTQYF

clone_size: .
v_call: TRBV19
cdr3_aa: CASHGRGRSETQYF

clone_size: .
v_call: TRBV18
cdr3_aa: CASSPTGEPRDF

clone_size: .
v_call: TRBV7-9
cdr3_aa: CASSPMVGGIDSGANVLTF

clone_size: .
v_call: TRBV19
cdr3_aa: CASSGELTQETQYF

clone_size: .
v_call: TRBV27
cdr3_aa: CASSGTATRYEQYF

clone_size: .
v_call: TRBV5-8
cdr3_aa: CASSLRIGYTEAFF

clone_size: .
v_call: TRBV9
cdr3_aa: CASSVTGNTEAFF

clone_size: once
v_call: TRBV7-2
cdr3_aa: CASSPKYGAGGPQATQYF